This T cell receptor (beta chain) emerged from a study of CD8+ T cells in alopecia areata (dated 2018 in TCRdb). Describing the broader study: The study used high-throughput TCRbeta sequencing to examine T cell clonal expansion in alopecia areata, in both the C3H/HeJ mouse model and human patients. RNA came from the PAXgene miRNA kit for fixed scalp, the miRNeasy kit for PBMCs, and the RNeasy kit for mouse skin. In humans, TCRbeta sequencing was performed on scalp tissue and on sorted CD4+ and CD8+ peripheral blood T cells from healthy controls and from patients with patchy or totalis/universalis alopecia areata. Scalp clonality was compared across normal scalp (n=4), patchy alopecia areata scalp (n=8), and alopecia totalis/universalis scalp (n=8). TCRbeta CDR3 regions were amplified by immunoSEQ multiplex PCR using 35 Vbeta forward and 13 Jbeta reverse primers.

The germline V gene (reference sequence) yields SGHKS for CDR1 and YYEKEE for CDR2. Cut back by 0 bases and 7 bases, the V and J ends lie 20 bases apart. The CDR3 has 16 amino acids, counting the end cysteine and phenylalanine. Solely the CDR3 DNA is kept, with 48 bases framed from the first base. From alopecia areata patients, peripheral blood was collected along with lesional scalp punch biopsies. PBMCs were isolated by density centrifugation and stained for CD3, CD4 and CD8, and CD4+ and CD8+ T cells were sorted on a FACSAria. Alopecia areata patients who were not treated were recruited through a multicenter biomarker study. In 5 or 6 patients from the biomarker study, blood CD8+ T cells were sorted further into NKG2D-low and NKG2D-high fractions. About this clone: No antigen is known for it. Per-base quality was not reported, and no clone a single base away is much larger than it.

Library construction relied on the immunoSEQ multiplex PCR assay. RNA was extracted from all samples and reverse transcribed into cDNA as template for TCR sequencing. First-strand cDNA was synthesized using SuperScript III with a 2:1 mix of oligo-dT and random hexamers. A synthetic immune receptor repertoire was used to measure amplification bias, and any remaining bias was corrected computationally. The authors' analysis ran thus. After raw reads were preprocessed to remove errors, the CDR3 was defined following IMGT conventions as running from the conserved cysteine to phenylalanine. Clonality was calculated as 1 minus Shannon entropy normalized by log2 of the number of productive unique TCRs. Scalp TCRbeta sequences were cross-referenced with sorted blood CD4 and CD8 repertoires so that the CD4 or CD8 identity of scalp clones could be inferred. What TCRdb holds here is the immuneACCESS table cut down to in-frame rearrangements. Part of the clones is not present; checked against another copy, under half of the missing clones reflect an unresolved V gene, and the others are unexplained. Clonal size and the V and J genes are those of that table, whereas D and trimming came from the DNA. Recorded for this sample are 110,000 or so clones; 55% to 60% of them occurred a single time. The ten largest clones take up roughly 25% of the sample.

Overall study outcomes, separate from this receptor: Scalp TCR repertoire analysis is complicated because resident alphabeta T cells in normal human skin are also sequenced, whereas mouse skin is dominated by gammadelta T cells. Higher clonality and more expanded CD8+ clones were observed in lesional scalp than in normal scalp, particularly in alopecia totalis/universalis, a finding suggestive of antigenic drive. Shared TCR sequences between patients were less evident than in mice, which may be partly attributable to HLA diversity in the patient population.

This sequence was found in a human donor with alopecia areata. The V and J genes are TRBV5-5 and TRBJ2-7, with the D gene uncertain. The specimen was NKG2D-low CD8+ T cells sorted from blood. The sample's cell subset or site, from its label and the paper: sorted CD8+ NKG2D-low blood T cells. In nucleotide form, the sequence is TGTGCCAGCAGCTTGGCTCACGGAATGACCTACGAGGAGCAGTACTTC. Translated, this is CASSLAHGMTYEEQYF.